This T cell receptor (beta chain) came from a study of blood T cell repertoires in COVID-19. Across the study: T cells, B-cell-depleted T cells, or PBMCs provided the cDNA or gDNA that served as material.

The CDR3 is 15 residues long. Trimming removed 1 base at V and 0 bases at J, with 7 bases between. Per the germline V gene, CDR1 is SGHRS and CDR2 is YFSETQ. How the authors handled the data: Reference gene primer amplification in the assay estimated nucleated cell counts. Libraries were prepared by immunoSEQ multiplex PCR; TCRdb keeps only in-frame clonotypes and omits some of them. V, J and clone size reflect that table, while D and trimming were determined from the DNA. The table shows roughly 75,000 clones, with approximately 79% occurring only once. The rearrangement uses TRBV5-1 and TRBJ1-4, with D unresolved. The sequenced sample consisted of peripheral blood. This TCR came from a human donor with acute or convalescent COVID-19. The donor label of this sample is uncertain. CDR3 sequence reads: CASSLSTTTNEKLFF. The CDR3 DNA reads as TGCGCCAGCAGCTTGTCGACTACAACTAATGAAAAACTGTTTTTT.